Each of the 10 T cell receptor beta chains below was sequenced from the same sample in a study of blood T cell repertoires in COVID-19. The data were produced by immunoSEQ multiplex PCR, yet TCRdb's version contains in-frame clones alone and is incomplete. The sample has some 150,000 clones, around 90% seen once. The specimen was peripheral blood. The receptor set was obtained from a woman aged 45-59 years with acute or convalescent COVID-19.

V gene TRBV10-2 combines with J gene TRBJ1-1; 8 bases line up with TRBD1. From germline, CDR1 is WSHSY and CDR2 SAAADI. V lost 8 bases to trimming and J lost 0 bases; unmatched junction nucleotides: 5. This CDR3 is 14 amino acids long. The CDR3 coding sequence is TGCGCCAGCCTTGACAGGGGAATGAACACTGAAGCTTTCTTT. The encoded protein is CASLDRGMNTEAFF.

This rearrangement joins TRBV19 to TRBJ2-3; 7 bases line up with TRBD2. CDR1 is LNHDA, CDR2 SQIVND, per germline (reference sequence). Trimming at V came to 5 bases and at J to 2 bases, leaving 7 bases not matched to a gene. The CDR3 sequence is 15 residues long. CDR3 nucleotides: TGTGCCAGTAGTGTGAGACTAGCAGCCACAGATACGCAGTATTTT. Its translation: CASSVRLAATDTQYF.

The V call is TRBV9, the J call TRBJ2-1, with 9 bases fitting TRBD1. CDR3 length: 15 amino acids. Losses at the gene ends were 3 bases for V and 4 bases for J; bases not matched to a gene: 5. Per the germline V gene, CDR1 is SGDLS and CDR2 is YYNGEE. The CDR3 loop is CASSARDRVYNEQFF. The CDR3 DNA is TGTGCCAGCAGCGCCCGGGACAGGGTTTACAATGAGCAGTTCTTC. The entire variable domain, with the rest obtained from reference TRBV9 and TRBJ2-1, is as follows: DSGVTQTPKHLITATGQRVTLRCSPRSGDLSVYWYQQSLDQGLQFLIQYYNGEERAKGNILERFSAQQFPDLHSELNLSSLELGDSALYFCASSARDRVYNEQFFGPGTRLTVL.

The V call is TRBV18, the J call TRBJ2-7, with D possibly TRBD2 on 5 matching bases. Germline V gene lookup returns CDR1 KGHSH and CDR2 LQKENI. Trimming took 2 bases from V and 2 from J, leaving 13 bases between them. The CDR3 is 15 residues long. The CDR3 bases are TGTGCCAGCTCACCAGGACTCTCAGAAACCTACGAGCAGTACTTC. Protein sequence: CASSPGLSETYEQYF.

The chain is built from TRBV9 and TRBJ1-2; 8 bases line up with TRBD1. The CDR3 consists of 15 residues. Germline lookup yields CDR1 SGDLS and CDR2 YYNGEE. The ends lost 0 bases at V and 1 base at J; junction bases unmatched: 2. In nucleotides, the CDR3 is TGTGCCAGCAGCGTAGCAGGACAGGGTAACTATGGCTACACCTTC. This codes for CASSVAGQGNYGYTF.

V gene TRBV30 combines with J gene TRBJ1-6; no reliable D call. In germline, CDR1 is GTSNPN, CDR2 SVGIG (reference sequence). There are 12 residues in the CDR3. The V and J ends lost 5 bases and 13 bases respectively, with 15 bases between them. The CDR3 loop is CAWGRLQEPLHF. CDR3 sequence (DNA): TGTGCCTGGGGGAGGCTTCAGGAGCCCCTCCACTTT.

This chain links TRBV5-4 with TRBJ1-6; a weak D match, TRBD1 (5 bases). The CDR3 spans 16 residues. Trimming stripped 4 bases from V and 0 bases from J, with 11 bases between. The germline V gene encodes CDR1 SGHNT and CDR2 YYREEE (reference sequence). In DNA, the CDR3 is TGTGCCAGCAGCCCAGACAGTCCCTCCTATAATTCACCCCTCCACTTT. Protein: CASSPDSPSYNSPLHF.

Here the CDR3 DNA reads TGCGCCAGCAGCCCGGACAGGGACCACGAGCAGTACTTC. Its protein is CASSPDRDHEQYF. The gene calls are TRBV5-1 and TRBJ2-7; TRBD1 aligns across 8 bases. Looked up from germline, CDR1 is SGHRS and CDR2 is YFSETQ. This CDR3 is built from 13 residues. J was trimmed by 5 bases and V by 4 bases; bases with no gene match: 5.

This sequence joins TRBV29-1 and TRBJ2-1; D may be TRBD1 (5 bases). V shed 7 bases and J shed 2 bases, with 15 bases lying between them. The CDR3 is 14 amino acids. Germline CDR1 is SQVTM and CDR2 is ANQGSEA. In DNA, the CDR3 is TGCAGCGCCGAGAGCCAGGGTACCTACAATGAGCAGTTCTTC. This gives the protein CSAESQGTYNEQFF.

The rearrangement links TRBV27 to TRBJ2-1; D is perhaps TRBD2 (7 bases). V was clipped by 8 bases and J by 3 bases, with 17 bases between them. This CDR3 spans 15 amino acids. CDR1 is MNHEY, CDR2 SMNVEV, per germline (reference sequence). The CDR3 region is CASRRGGDLYNEQFF. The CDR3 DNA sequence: TGTGCCAGCCGTAGGGGGGGTGACCTCTACAATGAGCAGTTCTTC.